This entry lists 3 T cell receptor beta chains sequenced from one sample in a study of CD8 T cells in ankylosing spondylitis. TCRdb re-called the 5' RACE reads with MiXCR, one entry per CDR3 protein. This sample has 130,000 or so distinct CDR3 sequences, with around 7% found just once. The sequenced material came from blood, either unsorted or a sorted T cell fraction (not recorded which). The receptors come from a male donor with ankylosing spondylitis or in good health (not recorded which).

The sample holds many counts of this clonotype. J is TRBJ2-1 and V is TRBV7-2, with D unresolved. CDR1 and CDR2 from the germline V gene are SGHTA and FQGNSA. The CDR3 contains 15 residues. Trimming took 2 bases from V and 2 from J, leaving 10 bases between them. DNA of the CDR3: TGTGCCAGCAGCTTATGGCAAGAGCCCTACAATGAGCAGTTCTTC. It translates to CASSLWQEPYNEQFF. Full variable domain (outside the CDR3, taken from reference TRBV7-2 and TRBJ2-1): GAGVSQSPSNKVTEKGKDVELRCDPISGHTALYWYRQSLGQGLEFLIYFQGNSAPDKSGLPSDRFSAERTGGSVSTLTIQRTQQEDSAVYLCASSLWQEPYNEQFFGPGTRLTVL.

This clonotype occurred many times. This chain joins TRBV29-1 and TRBJ2-4; 10 bases match TRBD1. V lost 5 bases to trimming and J lost 2 bases; unmatched junction nucleotides: 3. The CDR3 runs to 14 residues. Germline V lookup: CDR1 SQVTM, CDR2 ANQGSEA. The CDR3 nucleotides read TGCAGCGTTCCGGGACAGGGGACCAAAAACATTCAGTACTTC. Translation: CSVPGQGTKNIQYF.

This clonotype was recorded many times. This sequence joins TRBV5-1 and TRBJ1-4; 8 positions match TRBD1. CDR1 is SGHRS, CDR2 YFSETQ, per germline. The V gene end was trimmed by 0 bases and the J gene end by 3 bases; junction bases not matched to a gene: 1. CDR3 length: 15 amino acids. CDR3 DNA: TGCGCCAGCAGCTTGGTGGGACAGGCTAATGAAAAACTGTTTTTT. Amino acid sequence: CASSLVGQANEKLFF. The variable domain in full, with the rest retrieved from reference TRBV5-1 and TRBJ1-4, is KAGVTQTPRYLIKTRGQQVTLSCSPISGHRSVSWYQQTPGQGLQFLFEYFSETQRNKGNFPGRFSGRQFSNSRSEMNVSTLELGDSALYLCASSLVGQANEKLFFGSGTQLSVL.